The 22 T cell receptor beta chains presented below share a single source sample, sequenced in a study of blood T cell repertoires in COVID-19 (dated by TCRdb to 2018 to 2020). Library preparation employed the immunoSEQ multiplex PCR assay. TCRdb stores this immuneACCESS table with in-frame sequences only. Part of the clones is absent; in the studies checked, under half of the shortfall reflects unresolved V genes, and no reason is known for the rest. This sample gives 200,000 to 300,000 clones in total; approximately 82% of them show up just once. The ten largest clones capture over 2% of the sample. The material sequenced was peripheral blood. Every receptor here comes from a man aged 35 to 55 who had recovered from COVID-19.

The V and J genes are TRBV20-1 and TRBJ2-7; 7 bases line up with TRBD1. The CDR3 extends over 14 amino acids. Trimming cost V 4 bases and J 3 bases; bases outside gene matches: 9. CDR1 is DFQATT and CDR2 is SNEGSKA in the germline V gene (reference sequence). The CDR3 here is CSATEPGQNYEQYF. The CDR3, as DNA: TGCAGTGCTACTGAGCCGGGACAGAACTACGAGCAGTACTTC.

The CDR3 DNA sequence: TGTGCCAGTAGTCCGGGAAAGAACACCGGGGAGCTGTTTTTT. Its protein product is CASSPGKNTGELFF. The chain carries TRBV19 and TRBJ2-2; perhaps TRBD2 as D (5 bases). Trimming stripped 5 bases from V and 1 base from J, with 8 bases between. CDR1 and CDR2 (germline): LNHDA, SQIVND (reference sequence). The CDR3 is 14 amino acids.

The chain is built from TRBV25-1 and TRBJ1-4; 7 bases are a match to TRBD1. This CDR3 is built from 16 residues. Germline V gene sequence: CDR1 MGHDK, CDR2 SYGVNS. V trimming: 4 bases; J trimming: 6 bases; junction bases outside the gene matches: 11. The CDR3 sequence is CASSGPEAGTDEKLFF. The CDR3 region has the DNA TGTGCCAGCAGTGGCCCCGAGGCGGGGACAGATGAAAAACTGTTTTTT. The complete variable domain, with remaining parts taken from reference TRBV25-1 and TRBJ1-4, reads EADIYQTPRYLVIGTGKKITLECSQTMGHDKMYWYQQDPGMELHLIHYSYGVNSTEKGDLSSESTVSRIRTEHFPLTLESARPSHTSQYLCASSGPEAGTDEKLFFGSGTQLSVL.

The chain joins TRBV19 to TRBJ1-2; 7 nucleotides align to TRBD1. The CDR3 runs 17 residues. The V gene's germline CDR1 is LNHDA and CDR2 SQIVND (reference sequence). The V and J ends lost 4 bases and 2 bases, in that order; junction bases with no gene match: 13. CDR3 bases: TGTGCCAGTAGTACTATCCGGGACAGCTCTATGAACTATGGCTACACCTTC. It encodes CASSTIRDSSMNYGYTF.

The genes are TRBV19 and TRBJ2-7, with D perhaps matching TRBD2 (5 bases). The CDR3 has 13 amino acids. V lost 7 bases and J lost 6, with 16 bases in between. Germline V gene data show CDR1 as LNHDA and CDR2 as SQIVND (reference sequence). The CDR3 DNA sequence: TGTGCCAGTAACACCGGGGAAGTTTCCGAGCAGTACTTC. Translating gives CASNTGEVSEQYF. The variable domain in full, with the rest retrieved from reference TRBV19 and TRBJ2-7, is DGGITQSPKYLFRKEGQNVTLSCEQNLNHDAMYWYRQDPGQGLRLIYYSQIVNDFQKGDIAEGYSVSREKKESFPLTVTSAQKNPTAFYLCASNTGEVSEQYFGPGTRLTVT.

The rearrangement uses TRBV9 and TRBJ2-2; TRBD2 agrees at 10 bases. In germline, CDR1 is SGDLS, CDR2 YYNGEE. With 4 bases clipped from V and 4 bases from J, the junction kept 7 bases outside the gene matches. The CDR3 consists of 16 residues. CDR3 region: CASSNQAGGVTGELFF. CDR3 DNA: TGTGCCAGCAGCAACCAAGCGGGAGGGGTCACCGGGGAGCTGTTTTTT.

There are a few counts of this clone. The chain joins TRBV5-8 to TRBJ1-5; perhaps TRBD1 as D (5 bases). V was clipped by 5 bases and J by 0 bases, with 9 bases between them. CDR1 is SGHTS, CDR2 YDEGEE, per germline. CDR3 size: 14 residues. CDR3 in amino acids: CASRQVDSNQPQHF. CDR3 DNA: TGTGCCAGCAGACAGGTTGATAGCAATCAGCCCCAGCATTTT.

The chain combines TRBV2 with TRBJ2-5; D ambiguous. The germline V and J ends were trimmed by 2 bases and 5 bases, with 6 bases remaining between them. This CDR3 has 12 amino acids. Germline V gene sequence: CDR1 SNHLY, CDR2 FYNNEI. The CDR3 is CASSEIIETQYF. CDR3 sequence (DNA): TGTGCCAGCAGTGAAATAATCGAGACCCAGTACTTC.

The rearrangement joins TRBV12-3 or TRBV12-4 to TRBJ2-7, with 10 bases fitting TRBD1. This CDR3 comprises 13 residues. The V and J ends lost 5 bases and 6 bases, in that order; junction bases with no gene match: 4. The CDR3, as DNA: TGTGCCAGCAGTGACAGGGGGCCGGGCGAGCAGTACTTC. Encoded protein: CASSDRGPGEQYF.

CDR3 nucleotides: TGTGCCAGTAAGCGGGTCGGCCAGCCCCAGCATTTT. Its protein product is CASKRVGQPQHF. The chain combines TRBV19 with TRBJ1-5; D remains ambiguous. CDR3 length equals 12 residues. Germline-derived CDR1 and CDR2 are LNHDA and SQIVND (reference sequence). Trimming cost V 7 bases and J 7 bases, with 11 bases left between them.

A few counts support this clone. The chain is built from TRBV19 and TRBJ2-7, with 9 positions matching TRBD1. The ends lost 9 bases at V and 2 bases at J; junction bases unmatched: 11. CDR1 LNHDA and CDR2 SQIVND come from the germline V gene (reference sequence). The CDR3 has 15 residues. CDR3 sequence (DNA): TGTGCCAGCCCCAACCGGGACAGGGAAACCTACGAGCAGTACTTC. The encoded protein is CASPNRDRETYEQYF.

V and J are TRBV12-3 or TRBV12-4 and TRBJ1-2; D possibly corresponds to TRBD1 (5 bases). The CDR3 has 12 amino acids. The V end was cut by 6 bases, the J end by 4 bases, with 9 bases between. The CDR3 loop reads CASRQVPYGYTF. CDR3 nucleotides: TGTGCCAGCAGACAGGTTCCCTATGGCTACACCTTC.

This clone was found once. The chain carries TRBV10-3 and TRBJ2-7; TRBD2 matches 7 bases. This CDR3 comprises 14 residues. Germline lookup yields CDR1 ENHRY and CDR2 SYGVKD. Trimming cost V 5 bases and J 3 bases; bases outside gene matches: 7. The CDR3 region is CAISRSSGDYEQYF. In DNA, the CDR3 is TGTGCCATCAGTCGATCTAGCGGCGACTACGAGCAGTACTTC.

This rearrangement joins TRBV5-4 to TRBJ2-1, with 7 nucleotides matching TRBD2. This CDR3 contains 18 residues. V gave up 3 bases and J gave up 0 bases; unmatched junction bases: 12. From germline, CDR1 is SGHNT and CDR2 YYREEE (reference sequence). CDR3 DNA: TGTGCCAGCAGCTCCCGGAAGTCGAGCGGGGACTCCTACAATGAGCAGTTCTTC. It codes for CASSSRKSSGDSYNEQFF.

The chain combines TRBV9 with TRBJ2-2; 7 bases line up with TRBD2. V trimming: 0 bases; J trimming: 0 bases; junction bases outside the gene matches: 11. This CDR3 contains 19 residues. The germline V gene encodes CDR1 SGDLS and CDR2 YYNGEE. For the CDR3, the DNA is TGTGCCAGCAGCGTAGCTTCCCTAGCGGAGTTCGCGAACACCGGGGAGCTGTTTTTT. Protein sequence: CASSVASLAEFANTGELFF.

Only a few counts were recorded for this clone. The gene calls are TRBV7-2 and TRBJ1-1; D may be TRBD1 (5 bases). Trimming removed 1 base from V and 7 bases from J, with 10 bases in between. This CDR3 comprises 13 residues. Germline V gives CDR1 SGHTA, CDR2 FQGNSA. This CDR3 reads CASSLGRQFEAFF. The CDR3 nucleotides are TGTGCCAGCAGCTTAGGCCGACAGTTTGAAGCTTTCTTT.

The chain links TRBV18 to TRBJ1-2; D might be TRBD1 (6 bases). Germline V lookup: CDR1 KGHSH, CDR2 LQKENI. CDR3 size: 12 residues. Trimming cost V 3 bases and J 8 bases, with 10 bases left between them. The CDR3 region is CASSPAGEGYTF. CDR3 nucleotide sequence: TGTGCCAGCTCACCGGCAGGGGAGGGCTACACCTTC.

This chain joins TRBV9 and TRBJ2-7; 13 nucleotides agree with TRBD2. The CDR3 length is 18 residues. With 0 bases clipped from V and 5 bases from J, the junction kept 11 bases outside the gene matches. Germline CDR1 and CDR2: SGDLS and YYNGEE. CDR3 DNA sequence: TGTGCCAGCAGCGTAGGGACTAGCGGGAGATCGAGTCCGCACGAGCAGTACTTC. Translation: CASSVGTSGRSSPHEQYF.

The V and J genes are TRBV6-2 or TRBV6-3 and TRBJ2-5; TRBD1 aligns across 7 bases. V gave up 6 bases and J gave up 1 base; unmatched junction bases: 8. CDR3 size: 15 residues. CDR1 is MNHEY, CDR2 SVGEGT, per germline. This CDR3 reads CASSARTGRQETQYF. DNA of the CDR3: TGTGCCAGCAGCGCACGGACAGGACGCCAAGAGACCCAGTACTTC.

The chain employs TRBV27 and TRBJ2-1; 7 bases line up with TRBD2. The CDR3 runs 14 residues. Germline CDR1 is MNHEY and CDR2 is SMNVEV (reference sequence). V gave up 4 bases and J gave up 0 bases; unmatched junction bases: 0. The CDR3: CASSWTSSYNEQFF. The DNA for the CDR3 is TGTGCCAGCAGTTGGACTAGCTCCTACAATGAGCAGTTCTTC.

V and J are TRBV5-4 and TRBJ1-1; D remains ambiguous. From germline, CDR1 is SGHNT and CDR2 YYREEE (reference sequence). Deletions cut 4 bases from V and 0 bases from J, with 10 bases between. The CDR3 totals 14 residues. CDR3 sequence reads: CASSNFPLNTEAFF. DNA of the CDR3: TGTGCCAGCAGCAACTTCCCCTTGAACACTGAAGCTTTCTTT.

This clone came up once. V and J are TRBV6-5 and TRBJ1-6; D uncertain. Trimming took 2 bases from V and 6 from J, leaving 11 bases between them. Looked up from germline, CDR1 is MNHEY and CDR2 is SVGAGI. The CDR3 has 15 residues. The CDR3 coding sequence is TGTGCCAGCAGTTACCCCGGGGTTAGTAATTCACCCCTCCACTTT. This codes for CASSYPGVSNSPLHF.